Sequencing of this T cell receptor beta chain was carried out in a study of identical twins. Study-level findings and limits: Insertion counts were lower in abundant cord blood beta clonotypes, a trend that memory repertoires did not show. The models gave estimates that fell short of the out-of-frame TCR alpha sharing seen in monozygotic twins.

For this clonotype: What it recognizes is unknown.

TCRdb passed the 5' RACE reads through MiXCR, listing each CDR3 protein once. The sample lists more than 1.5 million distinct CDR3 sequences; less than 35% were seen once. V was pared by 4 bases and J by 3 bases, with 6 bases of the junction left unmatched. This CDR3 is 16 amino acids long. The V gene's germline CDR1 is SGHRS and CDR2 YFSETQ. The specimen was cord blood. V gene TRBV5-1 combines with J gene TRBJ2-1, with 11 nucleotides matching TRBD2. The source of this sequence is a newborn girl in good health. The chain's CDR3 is CASSPTSGAFYNEQFF. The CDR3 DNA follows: TGCGCCAGCAGCCCGACTAGCGGGGCCTTCTACAATGAGCAGTTCTTC.